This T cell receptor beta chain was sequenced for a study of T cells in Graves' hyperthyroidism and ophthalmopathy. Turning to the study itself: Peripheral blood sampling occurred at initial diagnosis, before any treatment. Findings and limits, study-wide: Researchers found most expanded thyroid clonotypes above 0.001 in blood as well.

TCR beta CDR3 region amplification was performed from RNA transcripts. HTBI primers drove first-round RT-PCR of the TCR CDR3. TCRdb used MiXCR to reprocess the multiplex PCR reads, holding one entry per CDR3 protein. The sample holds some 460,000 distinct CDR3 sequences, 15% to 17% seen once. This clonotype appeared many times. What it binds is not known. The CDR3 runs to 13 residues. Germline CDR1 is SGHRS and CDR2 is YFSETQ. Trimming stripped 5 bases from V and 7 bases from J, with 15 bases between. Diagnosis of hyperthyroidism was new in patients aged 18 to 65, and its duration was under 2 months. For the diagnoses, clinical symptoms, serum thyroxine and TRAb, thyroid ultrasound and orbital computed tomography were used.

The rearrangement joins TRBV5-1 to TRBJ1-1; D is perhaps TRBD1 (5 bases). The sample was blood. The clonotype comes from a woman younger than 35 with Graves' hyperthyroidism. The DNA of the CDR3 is TGCGCCAGCAGGGAAGGGGCGGCGGGTGAAGCTTTCTTT. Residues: CASREGAAGEAFF.